A selection of T cell receptor beta chains follows, all from one sample in a study of cytomegalovirus exposure and HLA in healthy donors. Using immunoSEQ multiplex PCR, the repertoire was profiled, and TCRdb retains in-frame clones only, with some absent. The data contain approximately 150,000 clones, 79% of them seen just once; the ten biggest clones take up just under 6.5%. Sequenced input: PBMCs. All receptors come from a man aged 45-60 years in good health and CMV-seropositive. Each CDR3 is given with its conserved first and last residue. D genes are given only for firm matches. The size of a clone is reported for some rows only, either as once, few or many, or as a class for expanded clones.

d_gene: TRBD1; j_gene: TRBJ1-1; len: 13; abundance: NA; v_gene: TRBV5-5; CDR3nt: TGTGCCAGCAGCAGGGGACAGGGCTTTGAAGCTTTCTTT; CDR3aa: CASSRGQGFEAFF
d_gene: NA; j_gene: TRBJ1-1; len: 15; abundance: NA; v_gene: TRBV28; CDR3nt: TGTGCCAGCAGGGGTCGAGGCAGCCACGGGACTGAAGCTTTCTTT; CDR3aa: CASRGRGSHGTEAFF
d_gene: TRBD2; j_gene: TRBJ2-7; len: 17; abundance: NA; v_gene: TRBV5-1; CDR3nt: TGCGCCAGCAGCCCGAGCCTACTAGCGGGAGGCTCCTACGAGCAGTACTTC; CDR3aa: CASSPSLLAGGSYEQYF
d_gene: NA; j_gene: TRBJ2-4; len: 16; abundance: NA; v_gene: TRBV2; CDR3nt: TGTGCCAGCAGCGAGCGTCAATCGGTAGCCAAAAACATTCAGTACTTC; CDR3aa: CASSERQSVAKNIQYF
d_gene: TRBD2; j_gene: TRBJ2-7; len: 15; abundance: NA; v_gene: TRBV6-1; CDR3nt: TGTGCCAGCAGTTCCCTAGCGGGAGGGCCGTACGAGCAGTACTTC; CDR3aa: CASSSLAGGPYEQYF
d_gene: TRBD2; j_gene: TRBJ2-3; len: 13; abundance: NA; v_gene: TRBV28; CDR3nt: TGTGCCAGCCGGTCGGGAGGGACAGATACGCAGTATTTT; CDR3aa: CASRSGGTDTQYF
d_gene: NA; j_gene: TRBJ2-3; len: 15; abundance: few; v_gene: TRBV5-1; CDR3nt: TGCGCCAGCAGCTTGGAGGGCGGACTGACAGATACGCAGTATTTT; CDR3aa: CASSLEGGLTDTQYF
d_gene: NA; j_gene: TRBJ1-3; len: 14; abundance: NA; v_gene: TRBV5-1; CDR3nt: TGCGCCAGCAGCTTCGGACTCGCTGGAAACACCATATATTTT; CDR3aa: CASSFGLAGNTIYF
d_gene: NA; j_gene: TRBJ2-4; len: 13; abundance: few; v_gene: TRBV30; CDR3nt: TGTGCCTGGAGAGGGGTTACCAAAAACATTCAGTACTTC; CDR3aa: CAWRGVTKNIQYF
d_gene: TRBD2; j_gene: TRBJ2-3; len: 15; abundance: NA; v_gene: TRBV5-1; CDR3nt: TGCGCCAGCAGCTTGGGACTAGCGGGAGCAGATACGCAGTATTTT; CDR3aa: CASSLGLAGADTQYF
d_gene: TRBD2; j_gene: TRBJ2-1; len: 15; abundance: once; v_gene: TRBV30; CDR3nt: TGTGCCTGGGCACCGGGACTAGCGGAACACAATGAGCAGTTCTTC; CDR3aa: CAWAPGLAEHNEQFF
d_gene: NA; j_gene: TRBJ2-1; len: 15; abundance: once; v_gene: TRBV13; CDR3nt: TGTGCCAGCAGCTTATCTGGAGCGTTCTACAATGAGCAGTTCTTC; CDR3aa: CASSLSGAFYNEQFF
d_gene: NA; j_gene: TRBJ1-6; len: 12; abundance: NA; v_gene: TRBV30; CDR3nt: TGTGCCTGGACAGGGTATTTTTCACCCCTCCACTTT; CDR3aa: CAWTGYFSPLHF
d_gene: TRBD1; j_gene: TRBJ2-7; len: 15; abundance: NA; v_gene: TRBV11-2; CDR3nt: TGTGCCAGCAGCCGGTCGGGACAGGGTTCCTACGAGCAGTACTTC; CDR3aa: CASSRSGQGSYEQYF
d_gene: TRBD1; j_gene: TRBJ1-2; len: 15; abundance: NA; v_gene: TRBV27; CDR3nt: TGTGCCAGCAGTACTCATGGACAGGAGAACTATGGCTACACCTTC; CDR3aa: CASSTHGQENYGYTF
d_gene: TRBD1; j_gene: TRBJ2-7; len: 14; abundance: NA; v_gene: TRBV5-4; CDR3nt: TGTGCCAGCACCCCCGGGACAGACCCCTCCGAGCAGTACTTC; CDR3aa: CASTPGTDPSEQYF
d_gene: TRBD1; j_gene: TRBJ2-7; len: 14; abundance: once; v_gene: TRBV6-5; CDR3nt: TGTGCCAGCAGGGTGGGACAGGGTGCCTACGAGCAGTACTTC; CDR3aa: CASRVGQGAYEQYF
d_gene: TRBD1; j_gene: TRBJ1-1; len: 15; abundance: NA; v_gene: TRBV19; CDR3nt: TGTGCCAGTAGTGCGACAGGGGAAACGAACACTGAAGCTTTCTTT; CDR3aa: CASSATGETNTEAFF
d_gene: TRBD1; j_gene: TRBJ1-6; len: 15; abundance: NA; v_gene: TRBV5-5; CDR3nt: TGTGCCAGCAGCCTCGGGACAGTCTATAATTCACCCCTCCACTTT; CDR3aa: CASSLGTVYNSPLHF
d_gene: NA; j_gene: TRBJ2-7; len: 13; abundance: NA; v_gene: TRBV5-4; CDR3nt: TGTGCCAGCAGCTCGGGGGACAGCTACGAGCAGTACTTC; CDR3aa: CASSSGDSYEQYF
d_gene: TRBD2; j_gene: TRBJ2-7; len: 15; abundance: NA; v_gene: TRBV5-4; CDR3nt: TGTGCCAGCAGCATTATTAGCGGGAGCTCCTACGAGCAGTACTTC; CDR3aa: CASSIISGSSYEQYF
d_gene: NA; j_gene: TRBJ1-4; len: 19; abundance: NA; v_gene: TRBV6-1; CDR3nt: TGTGCCAGCAGTGAATTAGTCAGGGCCCTCTTAACGTCAGATGAAAAACTGTTTTTT; CDR3aa: CASSELVRALLTSDEKLFF
d_gene: TRBD2; j_gene: TRBJ2-7; len: 15; abundance: NA; v_gene: TRBV5-1; CDR3nt: TGCGCCAGCAGCTTGGGCGGGAGCGGGGCCGGAGAGCAGTACTTC; CDR3aa: CASSLGGSGAGEQYF
d_gene: TRBD2; j_gene: TRBJ2-7; len: 14; abundance: NA; v_gene: TRBV27; CDR3nt: TGTGCCAGCAGTTCAAAGCGGGAGTCCGACGAGCAGTACTTC; CDR3aa: CASSSKRESDEQYF